Given below is one T cell receptor beta chain in context. Its antigen is currently unknown. This sample was included in a study of cytomegalovirus exposure and HLA in healthy donors. PCR was performed using 60 Vbeta and 13 Jbeta primers. Measured with immunoSEQ multiplex PCR; TCRdb has only the in-frame clones, and not every one. The data show approximately 150,000 clones, with about four fifths seen just once and around 0.93% held by the top ten. General study findings and limits: Reportedly, HLA-A and HLA-B alleles of most subjects were accurately predicted from TCR beta. In a later analysis, approximately 18,000 TCR beta sequences were associated with HLA alleles at 0.05 false discovery rate. 150 or so TCR beta chains were listed as cytomegalovirus-associated.

The specimen was PBMCs. This clonotype was obtained from a young man in good health and CMV-seronegative.

CDR3 sequence reads: CASSPPLQGADGYTF. The CDR3 DNA follows: TGTGCCAGCTCACCACCTTTACAGGGGGCGGATGGCTACACCTTC. The J gene is TRBJ1-2, the V gene TRBV18; 9 bases are a match to TRBD1. This CDR3 region has 15 residues. Germline-derived CDR1 and CDR2 are KGHSH and LQKENI. V dropped 0 bases and J dropped 6; count of bases not matched to a gene: 5.